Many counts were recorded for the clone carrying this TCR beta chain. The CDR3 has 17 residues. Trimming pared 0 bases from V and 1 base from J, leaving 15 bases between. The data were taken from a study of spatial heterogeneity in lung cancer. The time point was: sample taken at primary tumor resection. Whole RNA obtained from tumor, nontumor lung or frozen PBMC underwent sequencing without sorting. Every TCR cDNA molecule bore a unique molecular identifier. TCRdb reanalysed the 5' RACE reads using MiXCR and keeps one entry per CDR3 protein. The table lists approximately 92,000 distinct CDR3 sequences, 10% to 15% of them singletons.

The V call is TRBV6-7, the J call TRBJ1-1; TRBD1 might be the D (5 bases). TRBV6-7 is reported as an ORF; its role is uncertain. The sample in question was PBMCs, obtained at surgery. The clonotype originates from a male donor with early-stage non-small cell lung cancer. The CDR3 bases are TGTGCCAGCAGTTACTCCCGAAAGGGGAGGGCGAACACTGAAGCTTTCTTT. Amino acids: CASSYSRKGRANTEAFF.